The present TCR beta chain was sequenced within a study of human T cells and chemical hapten exposure. Study information: Patients received weekly diphenylcyclopropenone doses to the scalp throughout the roughly 24-week study.

Germline V gene sequence: CDR1 LGHDT, CDR2 YNNKEL (reference sequence). The CDR3 contains 16 residues. V dropped 3 bases and J dropped 3; count of bases not matched to a gene: 7. TCRdb itself ran the RACE reads through MiXCR, one entry per CDR3 protein. The repertoire holds some 82,000 distinct CDR3 sequences, with about 10% as singletons. Sample time point: patch test 1, 2 weeks after DPC sensitization. Treatment described: therapeutic diphenylcyclopropenone sensitization with weekly scalp DPC. Ten or more counts support this clonotype. No antigen is known for it. Broader study findings: Unchanged with DPC sensitization were TCRs above 1 in 1000 frequency.

The chain is built from TRBV3-1 and TRBJ2-5, with 10 nucleotides matching TRBD1. This clonotype was obtained from a woman between 45 and 65 years old with alopecia areata. Some clones in this sample may be carry-over from other donors' samples. The source was whole blood, collected in connection with sensitization to the hapten diphenylcyclopropenone (DPC). CDR3 sequence reads: CASSQTGTGVEETQYF. CDR3 in DNA: TGTGCCAGCAGCCAGACCGGGACAGGGGTGGAAGAGACCCAGTACTTC.